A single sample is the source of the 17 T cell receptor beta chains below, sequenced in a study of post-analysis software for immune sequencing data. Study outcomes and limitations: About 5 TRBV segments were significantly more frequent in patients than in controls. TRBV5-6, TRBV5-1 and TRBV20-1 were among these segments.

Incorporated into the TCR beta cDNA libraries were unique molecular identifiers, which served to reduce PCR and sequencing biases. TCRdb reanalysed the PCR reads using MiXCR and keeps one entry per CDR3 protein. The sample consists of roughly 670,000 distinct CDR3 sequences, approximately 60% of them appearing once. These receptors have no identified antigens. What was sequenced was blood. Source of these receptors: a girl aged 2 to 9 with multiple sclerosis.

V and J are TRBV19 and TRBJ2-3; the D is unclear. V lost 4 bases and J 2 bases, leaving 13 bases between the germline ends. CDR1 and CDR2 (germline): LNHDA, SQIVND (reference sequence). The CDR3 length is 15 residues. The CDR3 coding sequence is TGTGCCAGTAGTACAACAGTACCCTACACAGATACGCAGTATTTT. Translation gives CASSTTVPYTDTQYF.

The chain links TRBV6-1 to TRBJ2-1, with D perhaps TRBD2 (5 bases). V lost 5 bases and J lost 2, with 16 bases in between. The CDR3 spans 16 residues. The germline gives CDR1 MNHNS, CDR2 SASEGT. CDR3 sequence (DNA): TGTGCCAGCAGTCCTCCAGCGGTAGCCCCCTACAATGAGCAGTTCTTC. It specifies CASSPPAVAPYNEQFF.

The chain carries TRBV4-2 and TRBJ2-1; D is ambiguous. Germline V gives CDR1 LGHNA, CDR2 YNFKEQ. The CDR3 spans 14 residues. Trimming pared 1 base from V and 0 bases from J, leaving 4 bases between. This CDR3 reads CASSQVTSYNEQFF. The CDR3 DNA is TGTGCCAGCAGCCAAGTCACCTCCTACAATGAGCAGTTCTTC.

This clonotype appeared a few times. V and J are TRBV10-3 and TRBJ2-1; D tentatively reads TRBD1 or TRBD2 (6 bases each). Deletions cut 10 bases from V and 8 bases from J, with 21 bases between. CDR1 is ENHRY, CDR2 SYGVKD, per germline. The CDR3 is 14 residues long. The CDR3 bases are TGTGCCACTATCAACAGGGACTTACCCGATGAGCAGTTCTTC. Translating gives CATINRDLPDEQFF.

The CDR3 loop is CASSYPRGGGYTEAFF. The CDR3 DNA reads TGCGCCAGCAGTTATCCCCGGGGTGGGGGTTACACTGAAGCTTTCTTT. The J gene is TRBJ1-1, the V gene TRBV10-2, with D possibly being TRBD1 (5 bases). The germline V and J ends were trimmed by 5 bases and 3 bases, with 19 bases remaining between them. CDR3 length: 16 amino acids. Germline V lookup: CDR1 WSHSY, CDR2 SAAADI.

The CDR3 bases are TGTGCCAGCAGCTTAGTTCTTCTGGGTTCACCCCTCCACTTT. It specifies CASSLVLLGSPLHF. J is TRBJ1-6 and V is TRBV7-2; D unclear. The CDR3 runs to 14 residues. The V end was cut by 1 base, the J end by 9 bases, with 10 bases between. CDR1 and CDR2 (germline): SGHTA, FQGNSA.

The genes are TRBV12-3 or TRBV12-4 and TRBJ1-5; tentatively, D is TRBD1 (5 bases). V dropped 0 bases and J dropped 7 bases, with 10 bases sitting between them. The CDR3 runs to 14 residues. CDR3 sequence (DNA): TGTGCCAGCAGTTTAGCGGTGGGGGACCAGCCCCAGCATTTT. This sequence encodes CASSLAVGDQPQHF.

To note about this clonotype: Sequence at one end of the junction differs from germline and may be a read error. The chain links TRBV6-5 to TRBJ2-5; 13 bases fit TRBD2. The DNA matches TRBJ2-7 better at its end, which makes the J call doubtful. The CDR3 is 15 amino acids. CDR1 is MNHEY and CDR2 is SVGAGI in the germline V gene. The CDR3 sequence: CAGSYSRLAGGEQYF. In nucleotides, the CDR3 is TGTGCCGGCAGTTACTCGAGACTAGCGGGAGGCGAGCAGTACTTC.

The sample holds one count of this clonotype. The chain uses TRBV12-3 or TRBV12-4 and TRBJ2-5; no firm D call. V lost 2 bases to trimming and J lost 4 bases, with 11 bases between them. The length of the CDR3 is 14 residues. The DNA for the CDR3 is TGTGCCAGCAGTTTAAGCACCAATCCAGAGACCCAGTACTTC. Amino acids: CASSLSTNPETQYF.

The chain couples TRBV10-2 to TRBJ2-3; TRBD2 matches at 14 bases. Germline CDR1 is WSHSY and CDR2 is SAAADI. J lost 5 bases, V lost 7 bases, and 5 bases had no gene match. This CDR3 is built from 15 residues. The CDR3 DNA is TGCGCCAGCAACGAGGGACTAGCGGGAGTAGATACGCAGTATTTT. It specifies CASNEGLAGVDTQYF.

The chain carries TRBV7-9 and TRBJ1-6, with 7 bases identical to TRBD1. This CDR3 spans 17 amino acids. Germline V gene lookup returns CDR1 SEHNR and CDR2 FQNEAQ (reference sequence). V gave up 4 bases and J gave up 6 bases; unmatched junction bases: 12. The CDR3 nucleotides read TGTGCCAGCAGCTCGCCCCAAGGGACAGAACGTAATTCACCCCTCCACTTT. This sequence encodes CASSSPQGTERNSPLHF.

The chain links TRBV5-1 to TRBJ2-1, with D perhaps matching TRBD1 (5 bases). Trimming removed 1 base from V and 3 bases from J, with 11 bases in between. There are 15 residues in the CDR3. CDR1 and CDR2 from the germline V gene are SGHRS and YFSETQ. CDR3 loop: CASSLTGDNYNEQFF. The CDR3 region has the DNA TGCGCCAGCAGCTTGACAGGAGATAACTACAATGAGCAGTTCTTC.

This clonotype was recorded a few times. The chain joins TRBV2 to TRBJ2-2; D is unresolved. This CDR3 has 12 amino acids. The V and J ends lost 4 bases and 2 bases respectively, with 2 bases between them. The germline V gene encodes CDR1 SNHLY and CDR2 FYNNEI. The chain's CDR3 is CASSGNTGELFF. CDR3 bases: TGTGCCAGCAGTGGTAACACCGGGGAGCTGTTTTTT.

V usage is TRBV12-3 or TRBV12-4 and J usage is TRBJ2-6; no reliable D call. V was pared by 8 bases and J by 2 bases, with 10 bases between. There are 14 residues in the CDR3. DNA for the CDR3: TGTGCCAGCCCCCCAGGCACTGGGGCCAACGTCCTGACTTTC. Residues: CASPPGTGANVLTF.

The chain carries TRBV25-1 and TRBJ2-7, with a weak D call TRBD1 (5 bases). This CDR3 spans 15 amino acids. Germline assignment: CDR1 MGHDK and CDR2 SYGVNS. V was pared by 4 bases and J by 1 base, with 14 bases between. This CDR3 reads CASSGWGRGSYEQYF. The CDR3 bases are TGTGCCAGCAGTGGATGGGGAAGGGGATCCTACGAGCAGTACTTC.

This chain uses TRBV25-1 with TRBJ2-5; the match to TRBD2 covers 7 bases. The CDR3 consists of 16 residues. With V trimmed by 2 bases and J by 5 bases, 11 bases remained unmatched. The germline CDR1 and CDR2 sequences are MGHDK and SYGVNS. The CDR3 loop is CASSEMRGSVVETQYF. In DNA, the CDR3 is TGTGCCAGCAGTGAAATGCGGGGGTCGGTAGTCGAGACCCAGTACTTC.

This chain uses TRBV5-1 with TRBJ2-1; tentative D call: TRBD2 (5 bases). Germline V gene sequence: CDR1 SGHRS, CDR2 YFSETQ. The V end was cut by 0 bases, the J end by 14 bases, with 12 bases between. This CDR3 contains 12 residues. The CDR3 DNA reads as TGCGCCAGCAGCTTGGCCGGGGATCGGGAGTTCTTC. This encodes CASSLAGDREFF.